This T cell receptor beta chain was observed in a study of T cell responses to AZD1222 COVID-19 vaccine. Trimming stripped 0 bases from V and 6 bases from J, with 12 bases between. The CDR3 runs 14 residues. Germline loops: CDR1 SGHRS, CDR2 YFSETQ. This table comes from immunoSEQ multiplex PCR, and its TCRdb copy is limited to in-frame clones, with some not included. The sample lists approximately 74,000 clones, 70% to 85% occurring once. This clone turned up a few times. The clonotype comes from an adult in good health. The source was peripheral blood, collected on day 0 of AZD1222 vaccination. The genes are TRBV5-1 and TRBJ1-2; D is unclear. Here the CDR3 reads CASSLDPGTNGYTF. CDR3 sequence (DNA): TGCGCCAGCAGCTTGGATCCAGGAACGAATGGCTACACCTTC.